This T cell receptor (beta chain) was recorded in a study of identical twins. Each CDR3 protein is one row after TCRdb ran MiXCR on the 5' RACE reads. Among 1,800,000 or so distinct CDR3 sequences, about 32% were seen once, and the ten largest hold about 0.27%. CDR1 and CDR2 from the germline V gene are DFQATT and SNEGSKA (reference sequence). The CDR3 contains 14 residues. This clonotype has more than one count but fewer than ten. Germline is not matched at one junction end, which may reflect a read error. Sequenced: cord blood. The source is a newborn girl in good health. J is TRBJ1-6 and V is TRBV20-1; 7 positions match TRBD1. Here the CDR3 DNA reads TGCAGTGCTAAGGGTACAGGGGATAATTCACCCCCCCACTTT. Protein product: CSAKGTGDNSPPHF.